This TCR beta chain was captured in a study of identical twins. From the 5' RACE reads, TCRdb called clonotypes with MiXCR, one entry per CDR3 protein. The data contain 450,000 or so distinct CDR3 sequences, 14% of them seen just once; the ten biggest clones take up 0.52%. The CDR3 has 17 amino acids. The V end was cut by 0 bases, the J end by 0 bases, with 14 bases between. The V gene's germline CDR1 is DFQATT and CDR2 SNEGSKA (reference sequence). This sample was shared with a second study, whose subject was yellow fever vaccine responses in identical twins.

The chain carries TRBV20-1 and TRBJ2-2; D is perhaps TRBD2 (5 bases). The receptor's source is a woman under 30 in good health. The material sequenced was CD4+ T cells sorted from blood. In DNA form, the CDR3 reads TGCAGTGCTAGAGACTTAGCTAGCACCTCGAACACCGGGGAGCTGTTTTTT. Its protein product is CSARDLASTSNTGELFF.